Below, 5 T cell receptor beta chains from the same sample are listed, as sequenced in a study of blood T cell repertoires in COVID-19. Data came from immunoSEQ multiplex PCR; TCRdb stores just in-frame clones and leaves some out. The sample consists of fewer than 350,000 clones, about 85% of them appearing once. The sample consisted of PBMCs or T cells enriched from blood (not recorded which). These receptor sequences come from a woman aged 50 to 60 who had recovered from COVID-19.

As DNA, the CDR3 is TGTGCCAGCAGTTGGACAGGGGGGACGACTGAAGCTTTCTTT. Translation: CASSWTGGTTEAFF. The gene calls are TRBV28 and TRBJ1-1, with 10 bases fitting TRBD1. The CDR3 consists of 14 residues. J gave up 5 bases and V 4 bases, and 4 bases lay outside the gene matches. The germline V gene encodes CDR1 MDHEN and CDR2 SYDVKM.

The chain uses TRBV13 and TRBJ2-3; 9 bases fit TRBD2. Germline loops: CDR1 PRHDT, CDR2 FYEKMQ (reference sequence). The CDR3 length is 15 residues. Trimming removed 1 base from V and 3 bases from J; junction bases left unmatched: 2. For the CDR3, the DNA is TGTGCCAGCAGCTTAGTTCTAGCGGGGACAGATACGCAGTATTTT. This codes for CASSLVLAGTDTQYF.

The gene calls are TRBV10-3 and TRBJ1-1, with a tentative D call TRBD1 (6 bases). This CDR3 has 14 amino acids. Germline V gene sequence: CDR1 ENHRY, CDR2 SYGVKD. V was shortened by 4 bases and J by 4 bases, with 13 bases between the two germline ends. CDR3 protein: CAISVQGLVTEAFF. CDR3 nucleotide sequence: TGTGCCATCAGTGTTCAGGGGTTGGTCACTGAAGCTTTCTTT.

This clone was seen a single time. The V gene is TRBV12-3 or TRBV12-4, the J gene TRBJ1-1; D may be TRBD1 (5 bases). The CDR3 totals 13 residues. V gave up 6 bases and J gave up 2 bases, with 10 bases separating them. The CDR3 loop is CASSARENTEAFF. CDR3 bases: TGTGCCAGCAGCGCCAGGGAAAACACTGAAGCTTTCTTT.

The chain couples TRBV2 to TRBJ2-3; 8 bases fit TRBD1. Looked up from germline, CDR1 is SNHLY and CDR2 is FYNNEI. V was pared by 8 bases and J by 3 bases, with 4 bases of the junction left unmatched. The CDR3 covers 13 residues. The CDR3 is CASGQGNTDTQYF. CDR3 nucleotide sequence: TGTGCCAGCGGACAGGGTAATACAGATACGCAGTATTTT.